Listed below are T cell receptor beta chains from one sample, sequenced in a study of T cells in localized non-small cell lung cancer. Only in-frame clones appear in the TCRdb table, and some are missing; sequencing was by immunoSEQ multiplex PCR. The profile shows about 1,500 clones, 19% of them singletons. The sample here was normal lung tissue next to the tumor, taken before any cancer treatment. The receptors come from a female donor of 60 years or more with stage I lung adenocarcinoma. Both conserved end residues are trimmed from each CDR3. Clone size is shown for a subset of rows, as once, few, many or a class of expanded clone.

13 | TRBV9 | few | ASSERWGPNEKLF
15 | TRBV11-3 | large | ASSSDGSGGAQETQY
13 | TRBV14 | few | ASSQDRQGYYGYT
13 | TRBV11-3 | . | ASSSRQGGNREQY
12 | TRBV19 | . | ASSMQSGIYGYT
14 | TRBV19 | . | ASSRLVQFSYNEQF
13 | TRBV11-3 | large | ASSGRPLPNQPQH
12 | TRBV9 | . | ASNPGTPSYEQY
14 | TRBV18 | . | ASSTGDRGSQETQY
11 | TRBV7-1 | few | ASIGGNNQPQH
11 | TRBV9 | few | ASSGGQGETQY
13 | TRBV5-1 | . | ASSRQQGYQETQY
13 | TRBV6-8 | . | ASSFQTGYNEKLF
12 | TRBV11-3 | few | ASSLDPSFDEQY
11 | TRBV4-1 | few | ASSHPGSYEQY
13 | TRBV6-8 | . | ASREDNRGRGTQY
14 | TRBV30 | . | AWGTGGRRLSYEQY
13 | TRBV5-1 | few | ASSRLAGVNNEQF
13 | TRBV6-8 | few | ASRLGGFTGNTIY
12 | TRBV9 | . | ASSVVGTDTEAF
10 | TRBV4-1 | . | ASSLFGTPLH
12 | TRBV19 | few | ASRTGGGAGEQY
12 | TRBV11-3 | large | ASSRDRVAGELF
10 | TRBV29-1 | . | SADRENYGYT